This T cell receptor (beta chain) derives from a study of cytomegalovirus exposure and HLA in healthy donors. CDR3 length: 15 amino acids. Germline CDR1 and CDR2: SGHRS and YFSETQ. V was trimmed by 2 bases and J by 0 bases, leaving 8 bases between them. As for this clone: Its antigen is unknown.

Only in-frame clones appear in the TCRdb table, and some are missing; sequencing was by immunoSEQ multiplex PCR. The sample has 95,000 to 150,000 clones; roughly 90% are singletons. Study results and limitations: Researchers catalogued roughly 150 TCR beta chains as cytomegalovirus-associated. Whilst most TCR sequences proved rare, a subset of public TCRs occurred across many donors. A few chains linked to CMV were shown in vitro to be specific for CMV antigens. High sensitivity and specificity were reportedly achieved when the classifier diagnosed cytomegalovirus status.

The rearrangement uses TRBV5-1 and TRBJ1-4; D gene uncertain. Material for sequencing was PBMCs. The receptor was derived from a woman in her late teens or twenties in good health and CMV-seropositive. As DNA, the CDR3 is TGCGCCAGCAGCTTCCAGGCTCCAACTAATGAAAAACTGTTTTTT. Translation gives CASSFQAPTNEKLFF.